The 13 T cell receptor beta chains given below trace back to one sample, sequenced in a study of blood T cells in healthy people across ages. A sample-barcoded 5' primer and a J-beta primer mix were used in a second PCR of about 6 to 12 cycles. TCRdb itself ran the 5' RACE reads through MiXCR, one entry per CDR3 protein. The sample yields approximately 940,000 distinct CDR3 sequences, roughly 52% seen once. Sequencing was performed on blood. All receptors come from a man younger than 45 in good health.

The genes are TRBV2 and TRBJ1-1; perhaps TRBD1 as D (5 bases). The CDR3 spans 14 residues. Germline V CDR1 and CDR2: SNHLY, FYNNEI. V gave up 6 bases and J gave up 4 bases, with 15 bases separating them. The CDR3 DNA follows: TGTGCCAGCAGCGCCCGAGAGAGGGGCACTGAAGCTTTCTTT. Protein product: CASSARERGTEAFF.

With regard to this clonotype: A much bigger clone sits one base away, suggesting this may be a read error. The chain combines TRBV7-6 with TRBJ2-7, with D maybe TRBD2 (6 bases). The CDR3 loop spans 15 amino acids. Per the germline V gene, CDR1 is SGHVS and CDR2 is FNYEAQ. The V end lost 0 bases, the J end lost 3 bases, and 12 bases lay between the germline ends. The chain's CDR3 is CASSLATEGNYEQYF. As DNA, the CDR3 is TGTGCCAGCAGCTTAGCAACGGAGGGGAACTACGAGCAGTACTTC. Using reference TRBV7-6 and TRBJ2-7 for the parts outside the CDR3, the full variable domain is GAGVSQSPRYKVTKRGQDVALRCDPISGHVSLYWYRQALGQGPEFLTYFNYEAQQDKSGLPNDRFSAERPEGSISTLTIQRTEQRDSAMYRCASSLATEGNYEQYFGPGTRLTVT.

CDR3 in DNA: TGTGCCTGGAGTTCTAGCGGGGACCCCTTCGAGCAGTACTTC. Its protein product is CAWSSSGDPFEQYF. V is TRBV30 and J is TRBJ2-5; 9 bases are a match to TRBD2. The assigned J gene may be wrong: the sequence end matches TRBJ2-7 better. CDR3 length: 14 residues. Germline V gene data show CDR1 as GTSNPN and CDR2 as SVGIG (reference sequence).

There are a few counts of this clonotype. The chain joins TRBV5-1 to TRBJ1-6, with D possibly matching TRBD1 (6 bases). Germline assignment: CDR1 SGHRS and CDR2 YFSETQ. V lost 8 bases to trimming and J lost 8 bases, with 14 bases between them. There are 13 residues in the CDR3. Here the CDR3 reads CARNMGGDSPLHF. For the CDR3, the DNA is TGCGCCAGGAACATGGGGGGCGATTCACCCCTCCACTTT. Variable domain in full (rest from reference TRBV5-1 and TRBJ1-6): KAGVTQTPRYLIKTRGQQVTLSCSPISGHRSVSWYQQTPGQGLQFLFEYFSETQRNKGNFPGRFSGRQFSNSRSEMNVSTLELGDSALYLCARNMGGDSPLHFGNGTRLTVT.

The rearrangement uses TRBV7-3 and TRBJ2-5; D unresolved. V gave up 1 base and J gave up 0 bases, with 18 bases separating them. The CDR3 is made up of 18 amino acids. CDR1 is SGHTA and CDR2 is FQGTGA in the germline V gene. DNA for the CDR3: TGTGCCAGCAGCTTAAGTTCGGCAGGCGGCAAATACCAAGAGACCCAGTACTTC. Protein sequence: CASSLSSAGGKYQETQYF.

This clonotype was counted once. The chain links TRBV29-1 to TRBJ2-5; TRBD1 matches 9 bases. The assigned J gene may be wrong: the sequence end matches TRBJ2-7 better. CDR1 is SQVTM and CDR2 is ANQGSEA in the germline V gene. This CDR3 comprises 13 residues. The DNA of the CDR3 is TGCAGCGTTCCCGGGACAGGGTTTCGCGAGCAGTACTTC. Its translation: CSVPGTGFREQYF.

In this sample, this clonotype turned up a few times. The CDR3 nucleotides are TGCGCCAGCAGCCCAATGGGACAGGGGGGGTGGACTGAAGCTTTCTTT. Its translation is CASSPMGQGGWTEAFF. V is TRBV5-1 and J is TRBJ1-1; 11 bases line up with TRBD1. The CDR3 extends over 16 amino acids. The germline gives CDR1 SGHRS, CDR2 YFSETQ. The J segment lost 5 bases and the V segment lost 4 bases, leaving 10 bases of the junction unmatched.

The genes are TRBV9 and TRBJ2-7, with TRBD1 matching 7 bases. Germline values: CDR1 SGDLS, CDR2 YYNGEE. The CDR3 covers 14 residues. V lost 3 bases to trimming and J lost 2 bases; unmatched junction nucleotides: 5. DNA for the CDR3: TGTGCCAGCAGCGCTGATGGACAGGCCTACGAGCAGTACTTC. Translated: CASSADGQAYEQYF.

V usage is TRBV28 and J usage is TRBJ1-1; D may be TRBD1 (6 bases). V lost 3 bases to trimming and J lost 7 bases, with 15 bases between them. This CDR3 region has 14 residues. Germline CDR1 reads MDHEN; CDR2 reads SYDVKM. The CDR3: CASSFTAGESEAFF. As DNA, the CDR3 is TGTGCCAGCAGTTTTACGGCAGGGGAGAGTGAAGCTTTCTTT.

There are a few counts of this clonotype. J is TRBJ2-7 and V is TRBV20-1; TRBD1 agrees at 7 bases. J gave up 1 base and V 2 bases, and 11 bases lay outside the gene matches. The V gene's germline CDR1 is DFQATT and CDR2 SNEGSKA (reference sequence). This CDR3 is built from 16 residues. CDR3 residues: CSARPYTGDPSYEQYF. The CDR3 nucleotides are TGCAGTGCTAGACCTTATACAGGGGACCCTTCCTACGAGCAGTACTTC.

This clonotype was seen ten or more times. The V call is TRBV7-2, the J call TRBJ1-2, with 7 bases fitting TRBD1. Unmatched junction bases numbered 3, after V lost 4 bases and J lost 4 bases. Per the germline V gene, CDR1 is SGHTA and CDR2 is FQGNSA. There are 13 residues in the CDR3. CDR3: CASSSDRIYGYTF. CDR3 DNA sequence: TGTGCCAGCAGCTCGGACAGGATCTATGGCTACACCTTC.

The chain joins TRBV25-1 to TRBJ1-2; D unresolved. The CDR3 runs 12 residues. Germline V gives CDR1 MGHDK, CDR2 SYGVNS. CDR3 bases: TGTGCTTCAAGGTTCGGCGTCTATGGCTACACCTTC. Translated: CASRFGVYGYTF.

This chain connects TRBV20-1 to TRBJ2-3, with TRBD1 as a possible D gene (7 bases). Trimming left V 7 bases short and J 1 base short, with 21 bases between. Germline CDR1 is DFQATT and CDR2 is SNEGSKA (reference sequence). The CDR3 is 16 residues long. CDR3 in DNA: TGCAGTGATAAGGACAGGCTGGGACTTGGCACAGATACGCAGTATTTT. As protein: CSDKDRLGLGTDTQYF.